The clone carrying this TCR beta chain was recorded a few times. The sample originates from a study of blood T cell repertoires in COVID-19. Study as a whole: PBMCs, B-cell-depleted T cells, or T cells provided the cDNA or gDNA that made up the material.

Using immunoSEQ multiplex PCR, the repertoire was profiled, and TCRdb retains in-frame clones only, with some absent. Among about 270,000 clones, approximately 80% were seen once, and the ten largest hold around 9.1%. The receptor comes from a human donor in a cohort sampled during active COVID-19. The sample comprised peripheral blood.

Written as DNA, the CDR3 is TGTGCCTGGAGTGTACGGCAGGATGAATCGAACACCGGGGAGCTGTTTTTT. Its protein product is CAWSVRQDESNTGELFF. The gene calls are TRBV30 and TRBJ2-2; no definite D call. Trimming removed 0 bases at V and 0 bases at J, with 14 bases between. Per the germline V gene, CDR1 is GTSNPN and CDR2 is SVGIG (reference sequence). This CDR3 is 17 amino acids long.